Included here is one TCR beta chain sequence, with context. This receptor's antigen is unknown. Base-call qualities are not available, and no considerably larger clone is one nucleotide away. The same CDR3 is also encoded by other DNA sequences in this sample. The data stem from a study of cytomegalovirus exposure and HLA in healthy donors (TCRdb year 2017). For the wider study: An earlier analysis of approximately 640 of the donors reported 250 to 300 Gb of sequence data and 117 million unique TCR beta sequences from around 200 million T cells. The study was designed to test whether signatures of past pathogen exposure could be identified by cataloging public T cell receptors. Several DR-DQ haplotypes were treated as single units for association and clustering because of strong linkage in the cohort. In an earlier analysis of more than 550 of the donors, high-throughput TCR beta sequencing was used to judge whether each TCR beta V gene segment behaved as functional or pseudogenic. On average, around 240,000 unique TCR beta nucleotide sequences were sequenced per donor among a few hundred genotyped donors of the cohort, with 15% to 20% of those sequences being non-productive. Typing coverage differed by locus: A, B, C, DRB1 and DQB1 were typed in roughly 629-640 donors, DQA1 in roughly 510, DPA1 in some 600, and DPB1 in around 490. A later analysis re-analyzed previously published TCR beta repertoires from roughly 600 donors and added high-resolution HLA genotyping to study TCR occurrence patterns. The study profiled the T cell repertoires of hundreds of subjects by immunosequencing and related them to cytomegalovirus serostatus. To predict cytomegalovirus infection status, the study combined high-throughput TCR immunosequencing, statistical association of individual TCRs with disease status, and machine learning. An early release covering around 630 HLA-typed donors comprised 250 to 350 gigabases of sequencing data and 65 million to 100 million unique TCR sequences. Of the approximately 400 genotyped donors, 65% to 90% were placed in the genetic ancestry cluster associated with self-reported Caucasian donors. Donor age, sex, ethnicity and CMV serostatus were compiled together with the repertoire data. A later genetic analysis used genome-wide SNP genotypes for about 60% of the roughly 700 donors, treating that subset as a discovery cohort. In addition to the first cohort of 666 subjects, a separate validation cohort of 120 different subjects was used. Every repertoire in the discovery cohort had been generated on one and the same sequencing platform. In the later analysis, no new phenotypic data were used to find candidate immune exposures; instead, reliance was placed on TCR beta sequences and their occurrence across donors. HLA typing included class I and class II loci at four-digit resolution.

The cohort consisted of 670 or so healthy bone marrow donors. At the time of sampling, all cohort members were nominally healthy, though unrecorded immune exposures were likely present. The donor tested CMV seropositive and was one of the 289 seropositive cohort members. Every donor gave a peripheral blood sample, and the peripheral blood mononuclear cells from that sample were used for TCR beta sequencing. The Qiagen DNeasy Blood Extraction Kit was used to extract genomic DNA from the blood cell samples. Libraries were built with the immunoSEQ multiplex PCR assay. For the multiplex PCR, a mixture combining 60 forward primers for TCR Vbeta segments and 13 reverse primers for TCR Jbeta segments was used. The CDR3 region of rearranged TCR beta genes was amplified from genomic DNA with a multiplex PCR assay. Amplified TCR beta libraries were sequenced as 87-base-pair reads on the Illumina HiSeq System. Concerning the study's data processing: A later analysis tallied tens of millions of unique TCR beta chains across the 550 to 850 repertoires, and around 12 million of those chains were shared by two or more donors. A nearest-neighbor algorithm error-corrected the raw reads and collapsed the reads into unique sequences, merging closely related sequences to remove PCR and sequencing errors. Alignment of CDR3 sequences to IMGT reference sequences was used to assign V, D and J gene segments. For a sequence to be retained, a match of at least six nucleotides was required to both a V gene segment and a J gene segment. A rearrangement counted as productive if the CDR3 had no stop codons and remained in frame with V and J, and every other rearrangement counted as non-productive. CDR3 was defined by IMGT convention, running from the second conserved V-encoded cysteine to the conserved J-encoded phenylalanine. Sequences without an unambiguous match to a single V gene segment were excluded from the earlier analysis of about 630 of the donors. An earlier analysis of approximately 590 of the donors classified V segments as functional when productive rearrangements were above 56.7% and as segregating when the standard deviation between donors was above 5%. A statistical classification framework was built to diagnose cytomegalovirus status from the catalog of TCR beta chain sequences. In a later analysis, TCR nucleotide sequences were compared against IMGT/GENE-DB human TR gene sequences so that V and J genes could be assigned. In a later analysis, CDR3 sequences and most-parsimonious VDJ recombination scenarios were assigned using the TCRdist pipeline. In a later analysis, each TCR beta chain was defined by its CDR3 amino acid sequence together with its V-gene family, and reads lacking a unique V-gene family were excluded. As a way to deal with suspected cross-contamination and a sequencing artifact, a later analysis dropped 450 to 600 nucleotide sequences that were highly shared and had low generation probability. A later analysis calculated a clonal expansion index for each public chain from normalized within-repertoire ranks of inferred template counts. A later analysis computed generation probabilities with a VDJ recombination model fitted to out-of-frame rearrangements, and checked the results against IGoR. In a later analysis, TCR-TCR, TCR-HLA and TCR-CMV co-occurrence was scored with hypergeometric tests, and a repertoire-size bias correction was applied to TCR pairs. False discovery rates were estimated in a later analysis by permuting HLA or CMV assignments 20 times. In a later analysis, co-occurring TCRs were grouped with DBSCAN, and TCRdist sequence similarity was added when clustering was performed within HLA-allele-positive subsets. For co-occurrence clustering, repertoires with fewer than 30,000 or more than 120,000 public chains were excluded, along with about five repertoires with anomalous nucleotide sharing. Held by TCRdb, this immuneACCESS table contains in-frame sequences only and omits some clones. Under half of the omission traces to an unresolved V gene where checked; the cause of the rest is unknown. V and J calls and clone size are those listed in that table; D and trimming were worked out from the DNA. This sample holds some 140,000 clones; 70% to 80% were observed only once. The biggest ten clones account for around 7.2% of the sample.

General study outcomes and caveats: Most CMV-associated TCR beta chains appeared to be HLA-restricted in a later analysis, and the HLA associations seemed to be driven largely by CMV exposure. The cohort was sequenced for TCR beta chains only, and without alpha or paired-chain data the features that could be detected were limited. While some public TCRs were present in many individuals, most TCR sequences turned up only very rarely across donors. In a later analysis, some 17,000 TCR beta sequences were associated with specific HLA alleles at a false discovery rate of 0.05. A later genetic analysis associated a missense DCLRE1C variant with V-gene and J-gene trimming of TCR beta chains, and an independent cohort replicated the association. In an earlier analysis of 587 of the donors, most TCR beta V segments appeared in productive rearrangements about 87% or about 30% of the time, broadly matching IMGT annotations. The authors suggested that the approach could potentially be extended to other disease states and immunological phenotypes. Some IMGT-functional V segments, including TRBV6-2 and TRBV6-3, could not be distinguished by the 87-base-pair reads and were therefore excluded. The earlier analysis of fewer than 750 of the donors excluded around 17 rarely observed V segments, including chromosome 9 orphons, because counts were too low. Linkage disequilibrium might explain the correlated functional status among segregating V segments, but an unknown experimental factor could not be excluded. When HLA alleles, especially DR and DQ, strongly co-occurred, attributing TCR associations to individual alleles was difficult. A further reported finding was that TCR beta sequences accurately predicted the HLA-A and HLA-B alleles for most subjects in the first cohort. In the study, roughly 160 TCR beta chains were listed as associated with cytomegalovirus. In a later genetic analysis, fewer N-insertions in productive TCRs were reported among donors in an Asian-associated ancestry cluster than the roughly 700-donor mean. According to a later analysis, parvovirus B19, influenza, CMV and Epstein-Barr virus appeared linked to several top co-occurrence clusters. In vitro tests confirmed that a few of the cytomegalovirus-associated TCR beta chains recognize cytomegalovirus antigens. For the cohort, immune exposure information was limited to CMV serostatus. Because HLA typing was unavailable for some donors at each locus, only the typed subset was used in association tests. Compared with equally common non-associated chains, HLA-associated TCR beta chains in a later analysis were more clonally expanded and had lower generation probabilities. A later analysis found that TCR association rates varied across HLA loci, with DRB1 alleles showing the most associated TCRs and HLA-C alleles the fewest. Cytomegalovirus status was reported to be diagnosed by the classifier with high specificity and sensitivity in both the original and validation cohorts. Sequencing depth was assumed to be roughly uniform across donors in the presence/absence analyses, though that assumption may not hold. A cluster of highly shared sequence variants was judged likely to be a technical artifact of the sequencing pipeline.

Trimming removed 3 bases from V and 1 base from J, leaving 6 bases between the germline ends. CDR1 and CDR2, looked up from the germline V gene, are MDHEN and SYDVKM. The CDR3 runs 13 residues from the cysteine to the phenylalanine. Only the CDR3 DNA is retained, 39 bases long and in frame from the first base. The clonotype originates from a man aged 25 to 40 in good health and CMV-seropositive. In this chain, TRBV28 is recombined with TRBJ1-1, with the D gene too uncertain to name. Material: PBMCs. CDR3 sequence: CASSFRRNTEAFF. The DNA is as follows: TGTGCCAGCAGTTTTAGGAGGAACACTGAAGCTTTCTTT.